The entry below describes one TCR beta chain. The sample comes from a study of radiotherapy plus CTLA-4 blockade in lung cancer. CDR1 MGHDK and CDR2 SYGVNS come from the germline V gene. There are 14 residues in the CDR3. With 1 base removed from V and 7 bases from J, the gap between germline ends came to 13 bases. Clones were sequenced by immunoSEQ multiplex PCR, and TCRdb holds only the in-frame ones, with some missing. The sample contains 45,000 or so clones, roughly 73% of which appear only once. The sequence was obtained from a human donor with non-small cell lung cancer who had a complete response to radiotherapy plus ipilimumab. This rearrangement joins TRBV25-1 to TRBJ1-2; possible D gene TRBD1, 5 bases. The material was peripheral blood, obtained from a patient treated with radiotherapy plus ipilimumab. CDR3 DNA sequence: TGTGCCAGCAGTGAATTGAGACAGAACCGTGGCTACACCTTC. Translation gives CASSELRQNRGYTF.